This is a list of T cell receptor beta chains from one sample in a study of cytomegalovirus exposure and HLA in healthy donors. The assay was immunoSEQ multiplex PCR, and TCRdb's table has in-frame clones only and misses some. The sample records approximately 180,000 clones, 60% to 85% being singletons. The sequencing input was PBMCs. The receptor set was obtained from a woman aged 40 to 50 in good health and CMV-seronegative. The CDR3 runs from the conserved cysteine through the conserved F or W. D genes are given only for firm matches.

V gene,J gene,D gene,CDR3 protein
TRBV11-3,TRBJ2-1,TRBD2,CASTSGAGALDEQFF
TRBV30,TRBJ1-1,.,CAWIARLSDTEAFF
TRBV30,TRBJ1-2,.,CAWSVTGDYGYTF
TRBV19,TRBJ1-5,TRBD1,CASSLRDRENQPQHF
TRBV6-4,TRBJ1-5,.,CASSTQENQPQHF
TRBV5-1,TRBJ2-5,.,CASSLGGQGETQYF
TRBV5-6,TRBJ2-7,.,CASSLVDTRYEQYF
TRBV5-1,TRBJ2-1,TRBD2,CASSRTSGHNEQFF
TRBV2,TRBJ1-2,TRBD1,CASSGGGRESSYTF
TRBV19,TRBJ2-3,.,CASSIGGRISDTQYF
TRBV30,TRBJ1-2,TRBD1,CARAGTGDGYTF
TRBV18,TRBJ1-5,.,CASSPNAGDQPQHF
TRBV5-6,TRBJ1-3,TRBD1,CASSLVGQPSSGNTIYF
TRBV14,TRBJ1-3,.,CASSQDIVTPGNTIYF
TRBV18,TRBJ2-1,.,CASSPLSYNEQFF
TRBV19,TRBJ1-5,.,CASSIRPGDQPQHF
TRBV7-9,TRBJ2-1,.,CASSSRGRAEQFF
TRBV30,TRBJ1-1,.,CAWRWAGHTEAFF
TRBV19,TRBJ1-2,.,CASTPAQGQVGYTF
TRBV18,TRBJ2-7,TRBD1,CASSHTGTEVSYEQYF
TRBV6-1,TRBJ1-2,TRBD1,CASSQSGTGGGYTF
TRBV19,TRBJ1-2,.,CASSIGPANYGYTF
TRBV7-2,TRBJ2-7,TRBD2,CASSLAKSRGGYEQYF
TRBV9,TRBJ2-3,.,CASSASPTDTQYF
TRBV7-2,TRBJ1-2,TRBD1,CASSRGTGGTNYGYTF
TRBV19,TRBJ1-3,.,CASSINYLAGGNTIYF
TRBV5-1,TRBJ1-1,TRBD1,CASSTGTGNSNTEAFF
TRBV13,TRBJ1-5,.,CASSLGRHNQPQHF
TRBV29-1,TRBJ1-1,TRBD1,CSVQDRDYTEAFF
TRBV27,TRBJ2-1,.,CASSPLKDSGTYNEQFF
TRBV5-5,TRBJ2-5,.,CASSTETGGGQETQYF
TRBV11-3,TRBJ1-4,TRBD1,CASSQTGTGSEKLFF
TRBV5-1,TRBJ2-7,.,CASSLPDSDEQYF
TRBV7-2,TRBJ1-1,TRBD1,CASDLTGVGTEAFF